A selection of T cell receptor beta chains follows, all from one sample in a study of blood T cell repertoires in COVID-19. Some clones are missing from TCRdb's copy, which holds only in-frame ones; the method was immunoSEQ multiplex PCR. The sample contains tens of thousands of clones, approximately 87% of which appear only once. Sequenced input: peripheral blood. The receptors shown here come from a human donor in a cohort sampled during active COVID-19. Both conserved end residues are part of each CDR3. The D gene is left open where the match is weak. Not every row has a clone size; where given, it reads once, few, many or a size class.

few,NA,TRBJ1-6,TRBV5-5,CASSLVGQTNSPLHF,TGTGCCAGCAGCTTGGTAGGACAGACTAATTCACCCCTCCACTTT
NA,TRBD1,TRBJ1-2,TRBV7-3,CASSLGGTGNGYTF,TGTGCCAGCAGCTTAGGCGGGACAGGGAATGGCTACACCTTC
NA,NA,TRBJ1-4,TRBV6-5,CASRRRATNEKLFF,TGTGCCAGCAGACGGCGGGCAACTAATGAAAAACTGTTTTTT
NA,TRBD2,TRBJ2-1,TRBV12-5,CASHLSRERNEQFF,TGTGCTAGTCATCTCTCGCGGGAGAGGAATGAGCAGTTCTTC
NA,NA,TRBJ2-7,TRBV5-5,CASSPAYEQYF,TGTGCCAGCAGCCCGGCCTACGAGCAGTACTTC
once,TRBD1,TRBJ1-2,TRBV28,CASRKLGQGNYGYTF,TGTGCCAGCAGGAAACTAGGACAGGGGAACTATGGCTACACCTTC
NA,TRBD1,TRBJ2-5,TRBV27,CASRRTGRQETQYF,TGTGCCAGCAGACGGACAGGGAGACAAGAGACCCAGTACTTC
NA,TRBD1,TRBJ2-1,TRBV19,CASSNRGGSYNEQFF,TGTGCCAGTAGTAACAGGGGCGGCTCCTACAATGAGCAGTTCTTC
medium-sized,NA,TRBJ2-3,TRBV3-1/TRBV3-2,CASRQSGRGGTDTQYF,TGTGCCAGCAGACAGTCCGGGAGAGGAGGAACAGATACGCAGTATTTT
NA,TRBD2,TRBJ2-1,TRBV20-1,CSARAREGPHNEQFF,TGCAGTGCTCGTGCTCGGGAGGGACCCCACAATGAGCAGTTCTTC
NA,TRBD2,TRBJ2-1,TRBV5-1,CASSSPTSGRGSEQFF,TGCGCCAGCAGCTCTCCGACTAGCGGGAGAGGCAGTGAGCAGTTCTTC
NA,NA,TRBJ1-2,TRBV5-6,CASSLGGIPNYGYTF,TGTGCCAGCAGCTTGGGCGGCATTCCTAACTATGGCTACACCTTC
once,NA,TRBJ1-6,TRBV21-1,CASSKGGKGGNSPLHF,TGTGCCAGCAGCAAAGGGGGGAAGGGAGGGAATTCACCCCTCCACTTT
NA,TRBD1,TRBJ2-1,TRBV6-5,CASSYVRDRNNEQFF,TGTGCCAGCAGTTACGTCCGGGACAGAAACAATGAGCAGTTCTTC
NA,TRBD2,TRBJ2-3,TRBV27,CASSPPPAGEADTQYF,TGTGCCAGCAGTCCCCCGCCCGCGGGAGAGGCAGATACGCAGTATTTT
NA,TRBD2,TRBJ2-5,TRBV3-1/TRBV3-2,CASSLSSGKETQYF,TGTGCCAGCAGCCTATCTAGCGGGAAAGAGACCCAGTACTTC
NA,NA,TRBJ2-1,TRBV6-5,CASRATYNEQFF,TGTGCCAGCAGAGCAACCTACAATGAGCAGTTCTTC
NA,TRBD2,TRBJ2-7,TRBV3-1/TRBV3-2,CASSPQLALSENEQYF,TGTGCCAGCAGCCCTCAACTAGCGCTGAGCGAGAACGAGCAGTACTTC
once,TRBD1,TRBJ2-7,TRBV28,CASSFWQTGVSYEQYF,TGTGCCAGCAGTTTTTGGCAGACAGGGGTGTCCTACGAGCAGTACTTC
NA,NA,TRBJ2-4,TRBV28,CASTVQGSWNIQYF,TGTGCCAGCACCGTTCAAGGGAGCTGGAACATTCAGTACTTC
NA,TRBD1,TRBJ2-7,TRBV19,CASSQSTGSSYEQYF,TGTGCCAGTAGTCAATCGACAGGGTCCTCCTACGAGCAGTACTTC
NA,NA,TRBJ2-1,TRBV11-2,CASSFALAYPYNEQFF,TGTGCCAGCAGCTTCGCCCTAGCGTATCCCTACAATGAGCAGTTCTTC
NA,NA,TRBJ1-1,TRBV15,CATSISSTGLEAFF,TGTGCCACCAGCATCAGCAGCACAGGGTTAGAGGCTTTCTTT
NA,NA,TRBJ2-3,TRBV18,CASSPEVRADTQYF,TGTGCCAGCTCACCTGAGGTGAGGGCAGATACGCAGTATTTT
NA,NA,TRBJ2-3,TRBV7-3,CASSLGQFTDTQYF,TGTGCCAGCAGCTTAGGACAGTTCACAGATACGCAGTATTTT
NA,TRBD2,TRBJ2-1,TRBV7-3,CASSVTSGPYNEQFF,TGTGCCAGCAGCGTCACTAGCGGGCCTTACAATGAGCAGTTCTTC
NA,NA,TRBJ1-1,TRBV30,CAWNTRGTEAFF,TGTGCCTGGAATACCCGGGGGACTGAAGCTTTCTTT
NA,TRBD2,TRBJ2-1,TRBV2,CASSGGGALADNGQFF,TGTGCCAGCAGTGGAGGGGGGGCACTAGCGGACAATGGGCAGTTCTTC
few,TRBD2,TRBJ2-2,TRBV6-6,CASSYSGGSGTGELFF,TGTGCCAGCAGTTACTCGGGCGGGAGCGGGACCGGGGAGCTGTTTTTT
NA,TRBD1,TRBJ2-7,TRBV5-6,CASNRGADEQYF,TGTGCCAGCAACAGGGGGGCGGACGAGCAGTACTTC
NA,TRBD1,TRBJ1-1,TRBV10-3,CAISRTGSNTEAFF,TGTGCCATCTCCCGGACAGGATCGAACACTGAAGCTTTCTTT
NA,TRBD1,TRBJ1-2,TRBV30,CAWSQGARYGYTF,TGTGCCTGGAGTCAGGGGGCGAGGTATGGCTACACCTTC
few,NA,TRBJ2-6,TRBV5-6,CASSLVGLGVSGANVLTF,TGTGCCAGCAGCTTGGTGGGCCTCGGGGTCTCTGGGGCCAACGTCCTGACTTTC
NA,NA,TRBJ2-1,TRBV2,CASSQYNEQFF,TGTGCCAGCAGTCAATACAATGAGCAGTTCTTC
NA,NA,TRBJ2-7,TRBV5-1,CASSLADSSYEQYF,TGCGCCAGCAGCTTGGCCGACAGCTCCTACGAGCAGTACTTC
NA,NA,TRBJ1-6,TRBV7-9,CASSLQTVNSPLHF,TGTGCCAGCAGCTTACAGACAGTTAATTCACCCCTCCACTTT
NA,NA,TRBJ2-5,TRBV14,CASSQDGETQYF,TGTGCCAGCAGCCAAGACGGAGAGACCCAGTACTTC
NA,TRBD2,TRBJ2-7,TRBV19,CASSIGLAVGHEQYF,TGTGCCAGTAGTATAGGGCTAGCGGTGGGCCACGAGCAGTACTTC
NA,TRBD2,TRBJ2-2,TRBV28,CASSQGSGRAAGELFF,TGTGCCAGCAGCCAGGGGAGCGGGAGGGCTGCCGGGGAGCTGTTTTTT
NA,NA,TRBJ2-7,TRBV28,CASSPPGDYEQYF,TGTGCCAGCAGTCCCCCCGGAGACTACGAGCAGTACTTC
NA,TRBD2,TRBJ2-1,TRBV28,CASTLRSGRRDEQFF,TGTGCCAGCACCCTCAGGAGCGGGAGGAGAGATGAGCAGTTCTTC
few,NA,TRBJ1-2,TRBV28,CASTTPGGLWGYTF,TGTGCCAGCACCACTCCCGGGGGGCTGTGGGGCTACACCTTC
NA,TRBD1,TRBJ1-3,TRBV5-6,CASSSTGSGNTIYF,TGTGCCAGCAGCTCGACAGGGTCTGGAAACACCATATATTTT
NA,NA,TRBJ1-4,TRBV28,CASSSMVGALGEKLFF,TGTGCCAGCAGTTCAATGGTAGGGGCGCTGGGTGAAAAACTGTTTTTT
NA,TRBD2,TRBJ2-5,TRBV24-1,CATSPRAGYQETQYF,TGTGCCACCAGCCCCCGAGCGGGGTACCAAGAGACCCAGTACTTC
NA,NA,TRBJ2-1,TRBV6-5,CASSIGTSSYNEQFF,TGTGCCAGCAGTATCGGGACATCCTCCTACAATGAGCAGTTCTTC
NA,NA,TRBJ1-5,TRBV4-1,CASSPGTPHQPQHF,TGCGCCAGCAGCCCCGGGACACCTCATCAGCCCCAGCATTTT
medium-sized,NA,TRBJ2-7,TRBV15,CATSRGSIRFYEQYF,TGTGCCACCAGCAGAGGGAGCATTCGGTTCTACGAGCAGTACTTC
NA,TRBD1,TRBJ2-2,TRBV9,CASSAGDRGFGELFF,TGTGCCAGCAGCGCAGGCGACAGGGGGTTCGGGGAGCTGTTTTTT
once,NA,TRBJ1-1,TRBV19,CASSRERDTEAFF,TGTGCCAGTAGTAGAGAGAGGGACACTGAAGCTTTCTTT
NA,NA,TRBJ1-3,TRBV5-6,CASSWRGEVSGNTIYF,TGTGCCAGCAGCTGGCGCGGGGAGGTCTCTGGAAACACCATATATTTT